This TCR beta chain is from a study of T cell repertoires in cytomegalovirus infection. Looking at the study overall: Indicated by public TCR beta signatures were CMV infection and matching HLA type. Broader study findings: CMV carriers having the relevant HLA were flagged by cumulative public TCR beta family frequency.

Trimming left V 2 bases short and J 5 bases short, with 16 bases between. Germline assignment: CDR1 MNHNS and CDR2 SASEGT. This CDR3 spans 16 amino acids. MiXCR was run by TCRdb on the reads, yielding one entry per CDR3 protein. The sample consists of some 220,000 distinct CDR3 sequences, approximately 38% of them appearing once. To note about this clonotype: Its antigen remains unknown.

The receptor was derived from a human donor in good health (CMV status not recorded). Some clones in this sample may be carry-over from other donors' samples. This rearrangement joins TRBV6-1 to TRBJ1-5, with TRBD1 as a possible D gene (6 bases). The material sequenced was CD8+ T cells from cultured PBMCs, taken from culture after CMV antigen stimulation. DNA for the CDR3: TGTGCCAGCAGTGAATTGTTGGCAGGGGAATATCAGCCCCAGCATTTT. This translates into CASSELLAGEYQPQHF.